A selection of T cell receptor beta chains follows, all from one sample in a study of radiotherapy plus CTLA-4 blockade in lung cancer. Clones were sequenced by immunoSEQ multiplex PCR, and TCRdb holds only the in-frame ones, with some missing. The table lists over 70,000 clones, 86% of them singletons. This specimen was peripheral blood, taken from a patient treated with radiotherapy plus ipilimumab. These receptors all stem from a human donor with non-small cell lung cancer who had a partial response to radiotherapy plus ipilimumab. Both conserved end residues are part of each CDR3. A D gene is named only where the DNA matches it firmly. Clone size, where shown, is once, few, many, or a class for clones that have expanded.

J	V	size	D	CDR3	DNA
TRBJ1-4	TRBV7-2	.	TRBD1	CASSRGGYEKLFF	TGTGCCAGCAGCCGAGGGGGCTACGAAAAACTGTTTTTT
TRBJ1-4	TRBV5-1	.	.	CASSSGAGEKLFF	TGCGCCAGCAGCTCTGGCGCGGGTGAAAAACTGTTTTTT
TRBJ1-1	TRBV28	.	.	CASSRTGLNTEAFF	TGTGCCAGCAGTCGTACAGGTTTGAACACTGAAGCTTTCTTT
TRBJ1-5	TRBV15	.	TRBD1	CATSRDPGTAGGPQHF	TGTGCCACCAGCAGAGACCCCGGGACAGCTGGTGGGCCCCAGCATTTT
TRBJ2-3	TRBV7-8	.	TRBD1	CASSLRRDRGLVDTQYF	TGTGCCAGCAGCTTACGACGAGACAGGGGGCTAGTGGATACGCAGTATTTT
TRBJ2-1	TRBV7-2	once	.	CASSLVLAYNEQFF	TGTGCCAGCAGCTTAGTTCTCGCGTACAATGAGCAGTTCTTC
TRBJ1-1	TRBV7-8	.	.	CASSLEVGRQDTEAFF	TGTGCCAGCAGCTTAGAAGTTGGCAGGCAAGACACTGAAGCTTTCTTT
TRBJ1-1	TRBV4-1	.	TRBD1	CATNDRGVPNTEAFF	TGCGCCACCAACGACAGGGGGGTACCGAACACTGAAGCTTTCTTT
TRBJ1-1	TRBV6-1	few	.	CASSTPGHTEAFF	TGTGCCAGCAGTACCCCAGGGCACACTGAAGCTTTCTTT
TRBJ2-7	TRBV28	.	TRBD1	CASSQGQGRQYF	TGTGCCAGCAGCCAGGGACAGGGCAGGCAGTACTTC
TRBJ2-3	TRBV11-3	.	.	CASSLDLSGTQYF	TGTGCCAGCAGCTTAGACCTCTCCGGTACGCAGTATTTT
TRBJ1-2	TRBV6-1	.	.	CASSPGGGDYGYTF	TGTGCCAGCAGTCCTGGGGGGGGAGACTATGGCTACACCTTC
TRBJ2-7	TRBV7-9	.	TRBD1	CASSPFTGGAYEQYF	TGTGCCAGCAGCCCGTTCACAGGGGGCGCCTACGAGCAGTACTTC
TRBJ2-5	TRBV7-3	.	TRBD2	CASSLSGGGTQYF	TGTGCCAGCAGCTTATCGGGGGGTGGGACCCAGTACTTC
TRBJ2-7	TRBV5-1	once	TRBD1	CASSLTTGASTYEQYF	TGCGCCAGCAGCTTGACGACAGGGGCTTCAACCTACGAGCAGTACTTC
TRBJ2-7	TRBV11-2	.	TRBD2	CASSTGLAGLSYEQYF	TGTGCCAGCAGCACGGGACTAGCGGGACTCTCCTACGAGCAGTACTTC
TRBJ2-1	TRBV4-2	.	TRBD2	CASSRTSGSRNEQFF	TGTGCCAGCAGCCGGACTAGCGGGAGTCGCAATGAGCAGTTCTTC
TRBJ1-1	TRBV15	.	.	CATSRKDSGVEAFF	TGTGCCACCAGCCGAAAAGACAGTGGTGTTGAAGCTTTCTTT
TRBJ2-5	TRBV18	.	TRBD2	CASSPLGLAGGETQYF	TGTGCCAGCTCACCACTAGGACTAGCGGGAGGGGAGACCCAGTACTTC
TRBJ1-1	TRBV28	.	.	CASSSPGQNTEAFF	TGTGCCAGCAGTTCCCCCGGACAGAACACTGAAGCTTTCTTT
TRBJ2-7	TRBV30	.	.	CAWSVPGGPFEQYF	TGTGCCTGGAGTGTTCCCGGGGGGCCCTTCGAGCAGTACTTC
TRBJ2-5	TRBV7-2	.	TRBD2	CASSPGLAGLETQYF	TGTGCCAGCAGCCCCGGGTTAGCGGGATTAGAGACCCAGTACTTC
TRBJ2-3	TRBV6-4	.	TRBD2	CASHRVTSGRRGTDTQYF	TGTGCCAGTCACCGAGTAACTAGCGGGAGACGGGGGACAGATACGCAGTATTTT
TRBJ1-5	TRBV7-8	.	.	CASSFMGPDPRNQPQHF	TGTGCCAGCAGCTTCATGGGGCCCGACCCCCGCAATCAGCCCCAGCATTTT
TRBJ2-2	TRBV5-1	.	TRBD1	CASSLGQGAGELFF	TGCGCCAGCAGCTTAGGACAGGGGGCCGGGGAGCTGTTTTTT
TRBJ1-2	TRBV30	few	TRBD1	CAWSWTGNYGYTF	TGTGCCTGGAGTTGGACAGGAAACTATGGCTACACCTTC
TRBJ1-5	TRBV19	.	.	CASSPQAGGNQPQHF	TGTGCCAGTAGCCCCCAGGCCGGGGGCAATCAGCCCCAGCATTTT
TRBJ2-1	TRBV7-2	.	TRBD2	CASSLGGTTPYNEQFF	TGTGCCAGCAGCTTAGGGGGGACTACACCATACAATGAGCAGTTCTTC
TRBJ1-4	TRBV5-4	.	TRBD1	CASSPRGAINEKLFF	TGTGCCAGCAGCCCCAGGGGGGCCATTAATGAAAAACTGTTTTTT
TRBJ2-5	TRBV28	.	.	CASRWGGSQETQYF	TGTGCCAGCAGGTGGGGAGGTTCGCAAGAGACCCAGTACTTC
TRBJ1-4	TRBV7-2	.	.	CASKRPGDGEKLFF	TGTGCCAGCAAAAGGCCAGGGGATGGTGAAAAACTGTTTTTT
TRBJ2-7	TRBV6-5	once	.	CASSSHLWEQYF	TGTGCCAGCAGTTCACACCTCTGGGAGCAGTACTTC
TRBJ1-6	TRBV9	.	.	CASTRGADLKAPLHF	TGTGCCAGCACTCGGGGTGCTGACCTTAAGGCACCCCTCCACTTT
TRBJ1-2	TRBV28	.	.	CASTPGGGGYGYTF	TGTGCCAGCACCCCGGGAGGGGGAGGTTATGGCTACACCTTC
TRBJ1-5	TRBV5-5	.	TRBD1	CASSLDGTASNQPQHF	TGTGCCAGCAGCTTGGATGGGACAGCGAGCAATCAGCCCCAGCATTTT
TRBJ1-4	TRBV28	few	TRBD1	CASSLPTGGHEKLFF	TGTGCCAGCAGTTTACCGACAGGGGGCCATGAAAAACTGTTTTTT
TRBJ2-1	TRBV28	.	TRBD2	CASRTSGTSSYNEQFF	TGTGCCAGCAGGACTAGCGGGACGAGCTCCTACAATGAGCAGTTCTTC
TRBJ2-2	TRBV7-2	.	TRBD1	CASRGTGGTGELFF	TGTGCCAGCAGAGGGACAGGGGGCACCGGGGAGCTGTTTTTT
TRBJ2-3	TRBV2	.	TRBD1	CASSVRDSWQYF	TGTGCCAGCAGCGTACGGGACAGCTGGCAGTATTTT
TRBJ2-7	TRBV6-5	.	TRBD2	CASSYAGLATSEEQYF	TGTGCCAGCAGTTACGCGGGACTAGCCACGTCTGAGGAGCAGTACTTC
TRBJ2-1	TRBV10-3	.	.	CAIRKGWELINEQFF	TGTGCCATCCGGAAGGGTTGGGAGCTAATCAATGAGCAGTTCTTC